This T cell receptor beta chain was sequenced in a study of human T cells and chemical hapten exposure. On the study more broadly: Small pooled library volume differences chiefly drove per-sample TCR yield variation.

Sequencing started from total RNA isolated from unfractionated whole blood. This clonotype was counted ten times or more. The antigen is unknown. As the library was built, unique molecular identifiers were attached to individual cDNA molecules. Original methodology: A per-sample median of approximately 100,000 TCRs was observed, with a range of roughly 23,224 to 700,000. Each CDR3 protein gets one entry after TCRdb re-called the 5' RACE reads with MiXCR. TCRdb's processing, not the authors', yielded these V and J calls. The repertoire holds about 140,000 distinct CDR3 sequences, with around 4.4% as singletons. The CDR3 sequence is 15 residues long. The V segment lost 7 bases and the J segment 9 bases; nucleotides outside the gene matches: 12. CDR1 and CDR2 (germline): MDHEN, SYDVKM. Study-wide findings and caveats: Sensitizing with DPC caused no change in TCRs above 1 in 1000 frequency.

The V gene is TRBV28, the J gene TRBJ1-6; 7 bases match TRBD1. This TCR was sampled from a female donor in good health. The CDR3: CASTPPTGASSPLHF. The CDR3 region has the DNA TGTGCCAGCACCCCACCCACAGGGGCTAGTTCACCCCTCCACTTT.